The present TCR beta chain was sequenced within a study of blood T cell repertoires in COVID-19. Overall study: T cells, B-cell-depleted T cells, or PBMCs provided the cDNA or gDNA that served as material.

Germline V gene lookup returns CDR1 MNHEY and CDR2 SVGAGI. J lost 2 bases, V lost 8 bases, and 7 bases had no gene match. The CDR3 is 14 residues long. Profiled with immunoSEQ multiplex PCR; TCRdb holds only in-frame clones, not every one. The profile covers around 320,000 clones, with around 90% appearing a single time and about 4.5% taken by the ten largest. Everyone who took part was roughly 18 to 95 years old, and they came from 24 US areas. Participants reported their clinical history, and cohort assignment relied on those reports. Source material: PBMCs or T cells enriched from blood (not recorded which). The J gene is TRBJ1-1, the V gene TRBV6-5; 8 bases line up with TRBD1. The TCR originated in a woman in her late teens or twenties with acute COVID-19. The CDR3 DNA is TGTGCCAGCGGAATCGGGACAGGCAACACTGAAGCTTTCTTT. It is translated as CASGIGTGNTEAFF.